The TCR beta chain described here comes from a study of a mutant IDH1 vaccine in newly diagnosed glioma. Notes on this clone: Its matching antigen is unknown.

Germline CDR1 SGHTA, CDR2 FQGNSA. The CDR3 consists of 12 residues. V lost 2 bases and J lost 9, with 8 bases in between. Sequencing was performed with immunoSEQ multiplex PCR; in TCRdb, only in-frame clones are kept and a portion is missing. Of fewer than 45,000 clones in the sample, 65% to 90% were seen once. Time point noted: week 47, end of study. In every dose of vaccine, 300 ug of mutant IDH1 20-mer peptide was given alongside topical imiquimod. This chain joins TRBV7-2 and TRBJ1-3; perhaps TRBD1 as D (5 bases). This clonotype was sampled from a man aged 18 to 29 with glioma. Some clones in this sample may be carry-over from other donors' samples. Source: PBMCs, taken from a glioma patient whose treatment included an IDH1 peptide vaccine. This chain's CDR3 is CASSLPGPTIYF. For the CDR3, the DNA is TGTGCCAGCAGCTTACCAGGGCCCACCATATATTTT.